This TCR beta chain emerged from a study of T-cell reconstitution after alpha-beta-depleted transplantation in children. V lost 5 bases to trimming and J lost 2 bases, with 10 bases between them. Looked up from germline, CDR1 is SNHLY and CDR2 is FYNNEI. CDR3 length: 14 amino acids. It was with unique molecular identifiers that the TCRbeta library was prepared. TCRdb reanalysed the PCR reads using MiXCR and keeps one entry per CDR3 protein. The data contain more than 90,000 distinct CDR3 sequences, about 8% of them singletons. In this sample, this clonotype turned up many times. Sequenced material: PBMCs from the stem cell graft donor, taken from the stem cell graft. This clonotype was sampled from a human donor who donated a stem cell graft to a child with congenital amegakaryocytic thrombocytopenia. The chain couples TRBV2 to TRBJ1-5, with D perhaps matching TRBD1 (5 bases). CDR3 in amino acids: CASSNQGGNQPQHF. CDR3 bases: TGTGCCAGCAGTAACCAGGGAGGCAATCAGCCCCAGCATTTT. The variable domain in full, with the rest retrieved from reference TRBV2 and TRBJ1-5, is EPEVTQTPSHQVTQMGQEVILRCVPISNHLYFYWYRQILGQKVEFLVSFYNNEISEKSEIFDDQFSVERPDGSNFTLKIRSTKLEDSAMYFCASSNQGGNQPQHFGDGTRLSIL.